Below are 14 T cell receptor beta chains sequenced from a single sample in a study of blood T cells in healthy people across ages. Sample-barcoded 5' priming and a J-beta primer mix drove a second PCR of about 6 to 12 cycles. TCRdb itself ran the 5' RACE reads through MiXCR, one entry per CDR3 protein. The data show 890,000 or so distinct CDR3 sequences, around 62% seen once. Material for sequencing was blood. The receptors here all came from a man in his thirties or forties in good health.

The rearrangement links TRBV12-3 or TRBV12-4 to TRBJ2-4; 9 bases are a match to TRBD1. The J call may be mistaken, given a closer DNA end match to TRBJ2-5. The CDR3 length is 14 residues. CDR3 amino acids: CASRTGTGYETQYF. The CDR3 DNA reads as TGTGCCAGCAGAACCGGGACAGGGTACGAGACCCAGTACTTC.

CDR3 sequence: CATSDLYRSVDTQYF. The CDR3 DNA follows: TGTGCCACCAGTGATTTATACAGGAGCGTGGATACGCAGTATTTT. The chain joins TRBV24-1 to TRBJ2-3; tentative D call: TRBD1 (5 bases). V gave up 1 base and J gave up 6 bases, with 13 bases separating them. This CDR3 has 15 amino acids. Germline lookup yields CDR1 KGHDR and CDR2 SFDVKD.

This chain connects TRBV9 to TRBJ1-2; tentative D call: TRBD1 (6 bases). The length of the CDR3 is 19 residues. The ends were cut back, 0 bases at V and 3 bases at J, with 24 bases in the middle. The germline gives CDR1 SGDLS, CDR2 YYNGEE. The DNA for the CDR3 is TGTGCCAGCAGCGTAGTTCCCGGGGCAGGGGCCTCATGGTACTATGGCTACACCTTC. As protein: CASSVVPGAGASWYYGYTF.

The rearrangement joins TRBV7-9 to TRBJ2-7; 8 bases line up with TRBD2. V shed 2 bases, J shed 5 bases, and the junction held 5 bases outside the gene matches. This CDR3 comprises 14 residues. The V gene's germline CDR1 is SEHNR and CDR2 FQNEAQ (reference sequence). The DNA of the CDR3 is TGTGCCAGCAGCTTACACGGGGGGGCACACGAGCAGTACTTC. The encoded protein is CASSLHGGAHEQYF.

The chain couples TRBV2 to TRBJ1-2; D unclear. This CDR3 has 11 residues. Germline V lookup: CDR1 SNHLY, CDR2 FYNNEI. V gave up 7 bases and J gave up 3 bases, with 6 bases separating them. CDR3 protein: CASTRDYGYTF. CDR3 in DNA: TGTGCCAGCACACGGGACTATGGCTACACCTTC.

The CDR3 region is CAWSPGTSNHEQYF. In nucleotides, the CDR3 is TGTGCCTGGAGTCCCGGGACTAGTAATCACGAGCAGTACTTC. V gene TRBV30 combines with J gene TRBJ2-5; TRBD2 agrees at 8 bases. The J call may be faulty, since TRBJ2-7 better matches the DNA end. The CDR3 is made up of 14 amino acids. Germline V gives CDR1 GTSNPN, CDR2 SVGIG (reference sequence).

The chain uses TRBV12-3 or TRBV12-4 and TRBJ2-5; D not resolved. V was cut by 2 bases and J by 2 bases, with 9 bases left in between. This CDR3 is built from 14 residues. CDR3 bases: TGTGCCAGCAGTTTAATTGGCAAACAAGAGACCCAGTACTTC. Its protein product is CASSLIGKQETQYF.

Details on this clonotype: A read error may account for a junction end that differs from germline. V is TRBV4-1 and J is TRBJ1-2; D uncertain. The CDR3 is 15 amino acids. CDR1 and CDR2 (germline): MGHRA, YSYEKL. The CDR3 region is CASSQVGGEGYGCTF. The CDR3 coding sequence is TGCGCCAGCAGCCAAGTAGGCGGCGAGGGCTATGGCTGCACCTTC.

The V gene is TRBV6-2 or TRBV6-3, the J gene TRBJ1-6; weak D call: TRBD1 (6 bases). V was cut by 0 bases and J by 7 bases, with 10 bases left in between. CDR3 size: 15 residues. Germline V lookup: CDR1 MNHEY, CDR2 SVGEGT. CDR3 sequence reads: CASSYSRTENSPLHF. DNA of the CDR3: TGTGCCAGCAGTTACTCGAGGACAGAAAATTCACCCCTCCACTTT.

The chain recombines TRBV25-1 with TRBJ1-2; D possibly corresponds to TRBD1 (6 bases). The V and J ends lost 2 bases and 8 bases respectively, with 12 bases between them. Germline CDR1 reads MGHDK; CDR2 reads SYGVNS. This CDR3 region has 13 residues. CDR3 bases: TGTGCCAGCAGTGAAGCGGGGGGCAGGGGCTACACCTTC. Its protein product is CASSEAGGRGYTF.

The V gene is TRBV6-5, the J gene TRBJ1-2; D perhaps matches TRBD1 (6 bases). Trimming cost V 2 bases and J 8 bases, with 15 bases left between them. CDR3 size: 14 residues. Germline V gene sequence: CDR1 MNHEY, CDR2 SVGAGI. CDR3 DNA: TGTGCCAGCAGTTACGAAGGGTTTGGGGGCGGCTACACCTTC. Encoded protein: CASSYEGFGGGYTF.

This clonotype was seen a single time. The chain recombines TRBV25-1 with TRBJ1-6; D is ambiguous. Trimming removed 2 bases from V and 6 bases from J, with 5 bases in between. The CDR3 is made up of 13 amino acids. CDR1 is MGHDK and CDR2 is SYGVNS in the germline V gene. The CDR3 coding sequence is TGTGCCAGCAGTGAACTTCGTAATTCACCCCTCCACTTT. This codes for CASSELRNSPLHF.

The chain uses TRBV29-1 and TRBJ2-3, with TRBD2 matching 8 bases. CDR3 length: 17 amino acids. Germline V gene data show CDR1 as SQVTM and CDR2 as ANQGSEA. V lost 3 bases to trimming and J lost 0 bases; unmatched junction nucleotides: 11. The CDR3 DNA reads TGCAGCGTTGACCCTACTACTAGCGGCGTTAGCACAGATACGCAGTATTTT. This codes for CSVDPTTSGVSTDTQYF.

The V and J genes are TRBV7-9 and TRBJ2-5; the D gene is possibly TRBD2 (6 bases). Germline loops: CDR1 SEHNR, CDR2 FQNEAQ (reference sequence). The V and J ends lost 5 bases and 11 bases respectively, with 15 bases between them. The CDR3 extends over 12 amino acids. CDR3 residues: CASSLRGEEQYF. CDR3 nucleotide sequence: TGTGCCAGCAGCCTCCGAGGGGAGGAGCAGTACTTC.